The present entry profiles one TCR beta chain with its context. Its specificity is not known. The data were taken from a study of molecular identifiers for immune sequencing clone quantification. Study-level information: Replicate RNA came from approximately 20,000 or 100,000 naive CD8 cells and was split five ways, and four parts were sequenced.

TCRdb reanalysed the PCR reads using MiXCR and keeps one entry per CDR3 protein. Altogether around 460,000 distinct CDR3 sequences are present, approximately 25% being singletons, with the ten largest covering around 0.79%. General study points: Effector cells kept over 98% of their molecules in clones above 20 RNA copies, while naive cells kept under 1% there.

Unmatched junction bases numbered 11, after V lost 0 bases and J lost 5 bases. The CDR3 covers 17 residues. CDR1 SEHNR and CDR2 FQNEAQ come from the germline V gene (reference sequence). Sequenced sample: naive CD8+ T cells from blood, with Jurkat cell RNA spiked in. The subset was: FACS-sorted CD8+CD4-CCR7+CD45RA+ naive T cells. The chain carries TRBV7-9 and TRBJ2-7, with 9 bases matching TRBD1. The sequence came from a human donor in good health. Some libraries in this study had Jurkat cell RNA spiked in. The CDR3, as DNA: TGTGCCAGCAGCTTAGCGATGGTAGTACAGGGGGCGCACGAGCAGTACTTC. Translating gives CASSLAMVVQGAHEQYF.